Listed below are T cell receptor beta chains from one sample, sequenced in a study of blood T cells in healthy people across ages. TCRdb reprocessed the 5' RACE reads with MiXCR, giving one entry per CDR3 protein. The sample lists around 1,500,000 distinct CDR3 sequences, over 25% occurring once. Sequences were obtained from blood. These TCRs come from a young woman in good health. Both conserved end residues are part of each CDR3. D genes are given only for firm matches. Clone size appears in some rows only: once, few, many, or a class for an expanded clone.

j_gene | v_gene | len | abundance | d_gene | CDR3nt | CDR3aa
TRBJ1-4 | TRBV14 | 13 | few | NA | TGTGCCAGCAGCCAAGGAAGCCGGTTGACCATGTTTTTT | CASSQGSRLTMFF
TRBJ1-2 | TRBV7-2 | 12 | NA | NA | TGTGCCAGCAGCTACAACAGGGATGGCTACACCTTC | CASSYNRDGYTF
TRBJ1-2 | TRBV12-3/TRBV12-4 | 15 | few | TRBD1 | TGTGCCAGCAGTCCGTCCTTCCGGGACAGCTATGGCTACACCTTC | CASSPSFRDSYGYTF
TRBJ1-5 | TRBV21-1 | 17 | many | NA | TGTGCCAGCAGCAAAATACTAAGGGACAGAATCAATCAGCCCCAGCATTTT | CASSKILRDRINQPQHF
TRBJ2-7 | TRBV29-1 | 14 | many | NA | TGCAGCGTTCAAGGGGGCGGAGGGGCCTACGAGCAGTACTTC | CSVQGGGGAYEQYF
TRBJ2-7 | TRBV7-2 | 17 | NA | TRBD2 | TGTGCCAGCAGCTTTAGAGCTAGCGGGAGGGTTTCCTACGAGCAGTACTTC | CASSFRASGRVSYEQYF
TRBJ2-1 | TRBV5-1 | 18 | many | TRBD2 | TGCGCCAGCAGCTTGGGGGGACTAGCGGGCCATGAACAGAATGAGCAGTTCTTC | CASSLGGLAGHEQNEQFF
TRBJ1-3 | TRBV12-3/TRBV12-4 | 14 | few | NA | TGTGCCAGCATCGATCGAATCTCTGGAAACACCATATATTTT | CASIDRISGNTIYF
TRBJ1-4 | TRBV12-3/TRBV12-4 | 16 | NA | TRBD1 | TGTGCCAGCAGTAACTCAGGGGGCGCGGGAAACGAAAAACTGTTTTTT | CASSNSGGAGNEKLFF
TRBJ1-2 | TRBV5-1 | 16 | NA | NA | TGCGCCAGCAGCTTGGGTTCGCGGGGAGCTAACTATGGCTACACCTTC | CASSLGSRGANYGYTF
TRBJ1-2 | TRBV6-1 | 10 | few | NA | TGTGCCAGCCTCATGGGGGGGTACACCTTC | CASLMGGYTF
TRBJ2-3 | TRBV4-3 | 18 | NA | TRBD2 | TGCGCCAGCAGCCAATGGATCTTTAGCGGGAGTGCGACAGATACGCAGTATTTT | CASSQWIFSGSATDTQYF
TRBJ2-7 | TRBV9 | 15 | NA | TRBD2 | TGTGCCAGCAGCGTAGAGTGGCTAGCGGAAAATGAGCAGTACTTC | CASSVEWLAENEQYF
TRBJ1-1 | TRBV12-3/TRBV12-4 | 14 | NA | NA | TGTGCCAGCACCAACCTAATAGGCTACACTGAAGCTTTCTTT | CASTNLIGYTEAFF
TRBJ1-2 | TRBV29-1 | 12 | many | NA | TGCAGCGTTGAAGCCGTCCGCTATGGCTACACCTTC | CSVEAVRYGYTF
TRBJ1-2 | TRBV7-9 | 14 | NA | NA | TGTGCCCTCCCGTCGGACCGGGATATCAATGGCTACACCTTC | CALPSDRDINGYTF
TRBJ2-5 | TRBV7-7 | 15 | many | TRBD2 | TGTGCCAGCAGATTAGGGGCGGGGGGTCAAGAGACCCAGTACTTC | CASRLGAGGQETQYF
TRBJ1-2 | TRBV27 | 14 | many | NA | TGTGCCAGCAGTTTGGGTGTTTCCAACTATGGCTACACCTTC | CASSLGVSNYGYTF